This record covers a single T cell receptor (beta chain). Antigen: not known. The data stem from a study of PD-1 blockade in classical Hodgkin lymphoma. The study's findings and limits: Nivolumab starters within 1 year of ASCT were excluded. Complete responders possessed baseline diversity comparable to newly diagnosed patients.

Time point meaning: cycle 4 day 1 (C4D1), after five to seven weeks of nivolumab. Exposure to brentuximab vedotin varied, and each patient had relapsed following autologous stem cell transplantation. Assay: immunoSEQ multiplex PCR; the TCRdb copy retains only in-frame clones and omits some. Of 45,000 to 55,000 clones listed, roughly 80% are singletons. This sequence originates from a human donor with classical Hodgkin lymphoma. Sequenced material: peripheral blood mononuclear cells (PBMCs), taken before the fourth cycle of nivolumab.

The CDR3 is CASSYNLQGRYTF. CDR3 bases: TGTGCCAGCAGTTACAACCTACAGGGACGCTACACCTTC. The genes are TRBV6-5 and TRBJ1-2, with D maybe TRBD1 (6 bases). This CDR3 is 13 amino acids long. V was cut by 2 bases and J by 9 bases, with 13 bases left in between. The germline gives CDR1 MNHEY, CDR2 SVGAGI.